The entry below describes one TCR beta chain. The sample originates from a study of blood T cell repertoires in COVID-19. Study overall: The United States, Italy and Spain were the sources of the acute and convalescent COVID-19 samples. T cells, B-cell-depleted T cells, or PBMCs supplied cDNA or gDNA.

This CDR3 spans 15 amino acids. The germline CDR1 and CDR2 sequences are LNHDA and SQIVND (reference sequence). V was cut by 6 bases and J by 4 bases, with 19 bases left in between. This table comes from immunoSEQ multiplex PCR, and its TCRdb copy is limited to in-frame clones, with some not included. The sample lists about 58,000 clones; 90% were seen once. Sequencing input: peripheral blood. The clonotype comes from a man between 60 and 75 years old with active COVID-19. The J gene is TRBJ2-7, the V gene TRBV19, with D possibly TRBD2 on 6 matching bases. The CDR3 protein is CASSPRLGVLYEQYF. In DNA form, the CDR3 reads TGTGCCAGTAGCCCGCGACTAGGGGTCTTGTACGAGCAGTACTTC.